This T cell receptor beta chain emerged from a study of T cell clonality in common variable immunodeficiency. This clone was counted ten times or more. Its specificity is not known. The missing CDR3 end, 3 residues past where the read stops, is filled in from the germline J gene. Equal genomic DNA amounts from CVID and control samples were sequenced. Sequenced by immunoSEQ multiplex PCR; TCRdb stores in-frame clones only, minus some. Recorded here are tens of thousands of clones, none singletons. Study-level results: Patient heterogeneity in the CVID cohort limited correlations between repertoire features and clinical complications. Reportedly, TCR beta sequences from common variable immunodeficiency showed fewer deletions and N-nucleotide insertions.

The length of the CDR3 is 15 residues. Germline CDR1 is KGHSH and CDR2 is LQKENI. Trimming took 5 bases from V and 6 from J; bases not matched to a gene: 7. The chain couples TRBV18 to TRBJ2-1; 10 bases align to TRBD2. The receptor comes from a person aged 18 to 70 in good health. Sequenced: peripheral blood mononuclear cells. Incomplete CDR3 DNA: TGTGCCAGCTCATTGAGGACTAGCGGCGGCAATGAG. Protein: CASSLRTSGGNE. The whole CDR3 sequence is CASSLRTSGGNEQFF.